The clone carrying this TCR beta chain occurred a few times. The target antigen is unknown. TCRdb analysed the RT-PCR reads with MiXCR anew, one entry per CDR3 protein. The sample lists roughly 500,000 distinct CDR3 sequences, 25% occurring once. V lost 2 bases to trimming and J lost 0 bases, with 11 bases between them. The CDR3 length is 15 residues. Germline values: CDR1 SGHDT, CDR2 YYEEEE. This sample is part of a study of response to subunit inactivated influenza vaccine. Study-level findings and limits: New T cells are recruited in small numbers by each seasonal influenza vaccination, according to the authors' suggestion.

Sequenced material: CD4+ T cells sorted from PBMCs, taken about 5 days after vaccination. This chain joins TRBV5-6 and TRBJ2-5; D is possibly TRBD2 (5 bases). The receptor's source is a man aged 50-59 years who received an inactivated influenza vaccine. This CDR3 is CASSFRGMYQETQYF. The CDR3 DNA reads TGTGCCAGCAGCTTCCGGGGAATGTACCAAGAGACCCAGTACTTC.